This T cell receptor (beta chain) was sequenced during a study of a mutant IDH1 vaccine in newly diagnosed glioma. Overall study context: Eight vaccine injections were given to patients in weeks 1, 3, 5, 7, 11, 15, 19 and 23. Either 4-6 weeks after radiotherapy alone or alongside temozolomide, vaccination was begun. Patients had received radiotherapy, temozolomide, or both previously, most receiving both. Study-level points and caveats: Pseudoprogression looked unconnected to shifts in top peripheral T cell clonotypes.

Turning to this clone: The antigen is undetermined.

Produced via immunoSEQ multiplex PCR; TCRdb's table is partial and in-frame only. The sample shows about 43,000 clones, about 81% of them seen only once. As for time point: week 23, last vaccination. A single vaccine dose contained 300 ug of mutant IDH1 20-mer peptide, and topical imiquimod was used with it. The CDR3 spans 15 residues. Per the germline V gene, CDR1 is LNHNV and CDR2 is YYDKDF (reference sequence). V lost 0 bases, J lost 4 bases, and 10 bases lay in between. The TCR sequence derives from a woman in her late teens or twenties with glioma. Some clones in this sample may be carry-over from other donors' samples. The genes are TRBV15 and TRBJ1-5; D gene uncertain. The sample here was PBMCs, taken from a glioma patient whose treatment included an IDH1 peptide vaccine. The CDR3 DNA follows: TGTGCCACCAGCAGAGATCTGGGCAGGAATCAGCCCCAGCATTTT. Translated, it gives CATSRDLGRNQPQHF.